These T cell receptor beta chains were read from a single sample in a study of T cells in tumors after PD-1 blockade. TCRdb's copy holds only in-frame clones and misses some; the assay was immunoSEQ multiplex PCR. This table has approximately 47,000 clones, more than 65% appearing once. The starting material was PBMCs, obtained before anti-PD-1 therapy. The receptor set was obtained from a human donor with advanced basal cell or squamous cell carcinoma (not recorded which). Each CDR3 is given with its conserved first and last residue. A D gene is named only where the DNA matches it firmly. A clone size is listed for some rows: how often the clone was seen (once, few, many), or a class if it is expanded.

clone_size | j_call | cdr3_length | v_call | d_call | cdr3_aa | cdr3_nt
- | TRBJ2-6 | 15 | TRBV2 | - | CASSAGTAGANVLTF | TGTGCCAGCAGTGCAGGGACGGCTGGGGCCAACGTCCTGACTTTC
- | TRBJ2-3 | 17 | TRBV18 | - | CASSPLQGGAPTDTQYF | TGTGCCAGCTCACCACTACAGGGGGGGGCCCCTACAGATACGCAGTATTTT
- | TRBJ1-1 | 13 | TRBV6-5 | TRBD1 | CAASMDREGEAFF | TGTGCCGCAAGCATGGACAGGGAAGGTGAAGCTTTCTTT
- | TRBJ1-1 | 20 | TRBV6-1 | TRBD1 | CASSEVAHRDRGSFGTEAFF | TGTGCCAGCAGTGAAGTGGCCCACCGGGACAGGGGTTCTTTTGGCACTGAAGCTTTCTTT
- | TRBJ1-1 | 12 | TRBV7-3 | - | CASSFDGTEAFF | TGTGCCAGCAGCTTCGACGGTACTGAAGCTTTCTTT
few | TRBJ2-2 | 13 | TRBV6-6 | - | CASSQQLAGELFF | TGTGCCAGCAGCCAACAATTGGCCGGGGAGCTGTTTTTT
- | TRBJ2-1 | 14 | TRBV27 | TRBD2 | CASSLSGRNNEQFF | TGTGCCAGCAGCCTCAGCGGGAGAAACAATGAGCAGTTCTTC
- | TRBJ2-5 | 10 | TRBV5-1 | - | CASSGETQYF | TGCGCCAGCAGTGGAGAGACCCAGTACTTC
- | TRBJ2-5 | 14 | TRBV5-5 | - | CASSFGSAGETQYF | TGTGCCAGCAGCTTTGGGTCCGCGGGAGAGACCCAGTACTTC
- | TRBJ1-2 | 13 | TRBV9 | - | CASSALKQGPYTF | TGTGCCAGCAGCGCCCTAAAACAGGGACCCTACACCTTC
once | TRBJ2-1 | 12 | TRBV18 | - | CASSPLDHEQFF | TGTGCCAGCTCACCTCTGGACCATGAGCAGTTCTTC
- | TRBJ2-5 | 11 | TRBV6-5 | - | CASSRRETQYF | TGTGCCAGCAGTAGACGTGAGACCCAGTACTTC
- | TRBJ2-7 | 15 | TRBV9 | TRBD2 | CASSVGGGSTYEQYF | TGTGCCAGCAGCGTAGGGGGGGGATCCACCTACGAGCAGTACTTC
few | TRBJ2-3 | 18 | TRBV9 | - | CASSTSGTQTTSTDTQYF | TGTGCCAGCAGCACCTCCGGGACTCAAACTACTAGCACAGATACGCAGTATTTT
- | TRBJ2-7 | 14 | TRBV5-4 | - | CASSLGGVVYEQYF | TGTGCCAGCAGCTTGGGGGGGGTCGTCTACGAGCAGTACTTC
- | TRBJ1-2 | 13 | TRBV6-5 | - | CASSPQVNYGYTF | TGTGCCAGCAGCCCCCAAGTTAACTATGGCTACACCTTC
- | TRBJ1-6 | 14 | TRBV5-1 | - | CASSPGPGNSPLHF | TGCGCCAGCAGCCCCGGGCCCGGCAATTCACCCCTCCACTTT
- | TRBJ1-5 | 14 | TRBV6-1 | - | CASSDSNGGQPQHF | TGTGCCAGCAGTGACAGTAACGGCGGTCAGCCCCAGCATTTT
- | TRBJ1-5 | 15 | TRBV19 | TRBD1 | CAIPCLMDRNQPQHF | TGTGCCATCCCCTGCCTTATGGACAGGAATCAGCCCCAGCATTTT
- | TRBJ2-5 | 15 | TRBV5-1 | TRBD1 | CASSLATGDQETQYF | TGCGCCAGCAGCTTGGCCACAGGGGATCAAGAGACCCAGTACTTC
- | TRBJ2-1 | 16 | TRBV7-9 | - | CASSSTRGYGYNEQFF | TGTGCCAGCAGCTCCACCCGCGGGTACGGTTACAATGAGCAGTTCTTC
- | TRBJ2-2 | 16 | TRBV12-5 | - | CASGSRPGSVTGELFF | TGTGCTAGTGGCTCCCGTCCCGGCAGTGTTACCGGGGAGCTGTTTTTT
- | TRBJ2-1 | 14 | TRBV19 | TRBD2 | CASSRASGYNEQFF | TGTGCCAGTAGTAGGGCTAGCGGCTACAATGAGCAGTTCTTC
- | TRBJ1-6 | 17 | TRBV5-5 | - | CASSPGGGGSYNSPLHF | TGTGCCAGCAGCCCCGGCGGAGGGGGTTCCTATAATTCACCCCTCCACTTT
- | TRBJ1-6 | 15 | TRBV9 | TRBD1 | CASSQRQGRGAPLHF | TGTGCCAGCAGTCAGAGACAGGGAAGGGGGGCACCCCTCCACTTT
- | TRBJ2-3 | 15 | TRBV6-5 | - | CASSPAGAMTDTQYF | TGTGCCAGCAGCCCCGCAGGGGCGATGACAGATACGCAGTATTTT
- | TRBJ1-3 | 15 | TRBV3-1/TRBV3-2 | TRBD1 | CASSQDRVAGNTIYF | TGTGCCAGCAGCCAGGACAGGGTAGCCGGAAACACCATATATTTT